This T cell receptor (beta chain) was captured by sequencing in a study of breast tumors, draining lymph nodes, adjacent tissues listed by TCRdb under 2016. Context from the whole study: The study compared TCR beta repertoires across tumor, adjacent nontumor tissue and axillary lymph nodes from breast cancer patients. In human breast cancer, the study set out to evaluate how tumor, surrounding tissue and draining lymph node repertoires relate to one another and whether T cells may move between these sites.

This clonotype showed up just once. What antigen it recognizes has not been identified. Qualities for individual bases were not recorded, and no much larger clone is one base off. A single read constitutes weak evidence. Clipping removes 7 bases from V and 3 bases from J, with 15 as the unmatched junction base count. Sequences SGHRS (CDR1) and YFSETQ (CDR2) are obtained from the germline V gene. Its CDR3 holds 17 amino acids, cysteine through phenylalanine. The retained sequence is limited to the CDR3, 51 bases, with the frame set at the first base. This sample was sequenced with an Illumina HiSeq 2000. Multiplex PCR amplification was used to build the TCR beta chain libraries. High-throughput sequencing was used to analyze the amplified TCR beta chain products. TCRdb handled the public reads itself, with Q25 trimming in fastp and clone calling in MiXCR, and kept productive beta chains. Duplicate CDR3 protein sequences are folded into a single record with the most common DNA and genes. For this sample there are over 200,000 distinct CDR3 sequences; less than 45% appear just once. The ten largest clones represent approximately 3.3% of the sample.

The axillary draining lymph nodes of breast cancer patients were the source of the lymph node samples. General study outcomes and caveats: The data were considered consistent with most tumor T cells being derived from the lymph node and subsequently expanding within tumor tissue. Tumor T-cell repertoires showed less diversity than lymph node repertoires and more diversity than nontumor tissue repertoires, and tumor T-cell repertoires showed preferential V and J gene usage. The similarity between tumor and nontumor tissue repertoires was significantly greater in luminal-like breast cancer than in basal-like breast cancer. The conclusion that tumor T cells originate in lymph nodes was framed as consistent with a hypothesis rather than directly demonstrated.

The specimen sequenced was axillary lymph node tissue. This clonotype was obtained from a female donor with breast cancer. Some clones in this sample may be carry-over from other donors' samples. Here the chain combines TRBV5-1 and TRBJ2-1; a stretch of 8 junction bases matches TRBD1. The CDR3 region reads CASSIMRGRGHYNEQFF. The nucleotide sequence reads TGCGCCAGCTCCATTATGAGAGGCAGGGGGCACTACAATGAGCAGTTCTTC.